Listed below are T cell receptor beta chains from one sample, sequenced in a study of identical twins. TCRdb analysed the 5' RACE reads with MiXCR anew, one entry per CDR3 protein. Of about 720,000 distinct CDR3 sequences in the sample, 8.5% to 9.5% were seen once. In addition, the sample was reused for a study of yellow fever vaccine responses in identical twins.

The sample consisted of PBMCs. These receptors originate from a young woman in good health. Both conserved end residues are part of each CDR3. Fields, in order: V gene, J gene, clone size, D gene, CDR3 protein, CDR3 DNA. D genes are given only for firm matches. Where a row states a size, it is once, few, many or the class of an expanded clone; other rows omit it.

>TRBV29-1|TRBJ2-1|-|-
CSVDLKLGNEQFF
TGCAGCGTTGATCTGAAATTGGGTAATGAGCAGTTCTTC
>TRBV12-3/TRBV12-4|TRBJ2-7|many|-
CASSFGGSAYEQYF
TGTGCCAGCAGTTTTGGGGGGAGCGCCTACGAGCAGTACTTC
>TRBV10-3|TRBJ1-3|many|-
CAIRVQGLSGNTIYF
TGTGCCATCAGGGTACAGGGACTCTCTGGAAACACCATATATTTT
>TRBV7-2|TRBJ1-2|few|-
CASSLLFRGYTF
TGTGCCAGCAGCTTACTTTTTCGTGGCTACACCTTC
>TRBV7-7|TRBJ1-6|-|-
CASSQGTRGSYNSPLHF
TGTGCTAGCAGCCAGGGTACCCGGGGTTCCTATAATTCACCCCTCCACTTT
>TRBV6-5|TRBJ2-1|many|TRBD2
CASSYGERGVSYNEQFF
TGTGCCAGCAGTTACGGAGAGCGGGGGGTTTCCTACAATGAGCAGTTCTTC
>TRBV7-9|TRBJ2-3|many|-
CASSLATGFSTDTQYF
TGTGCCAGCAGCTTAGCGACAGGATTCAGCACAGATACGCAGTATTTT
>TRBV28|TRBJ2-3|few|TRBD1
CASRPGTGVTDTQYF
TGTGCCAGCAGACCCGGGACAGGGGTCACAGATACGCAGTATTTT
>TRBV20-1|TRBJ2-3|-|TRBD2
CSARDLRGGRTDTQYF
TGCAGTGCTAGAGACTTGCGGGGGGGCCGAACAGATACGCAGTATTTT
>TRBV7-2|TRBJ2-1|-|TRBD2
CASSLSGSVSYNEQFF
TGTGCCAGCAGCTTGAGCGGGAGTGTTTCCTACAATGAGCAGTTCTTC
>TRBV5-1|TRBJ1-2|many|-
CASSAWGQSNYGYTF
TGCGCCAGCAGCGCCTGGGGACAATCAAACTATGGCTACACCTTC
>TRBV20-1|TRBJ2-7|-|-
CSAVQDYSYEQYF
TGCAGTGCTGTCCAGGATTACTCCTACGAGCAGTACTTC
>TRBV14|TRBJ1-6|few|-
CASSQAQTLHF
TGTGCCAGCAGCCAAGCCCAAACCCTCCACTTT
>TRBV7-9|TRBJ1-1|-|-
CASNPGRGLNTEAFF
TGTGCCAGCAACCCGGGGAGGGGGTTGAACACTGAAGCTTTCTTT
>TRBV9|TRBJ2-7|-|TRBD2
CASSVGTSGTYNSYEQYF
TGTGCCAGCAGCGTAGGTACTAGCGGGACCTATAACTCCTACGAGCAGTACTTC
>TRBV20-1|TRBJ1-6|-|-
CSATKAREASPLHF
TGCAGTGCGACCAAGGCCAGGGAGGCTTCACCCCTCCACTTT
>TRBV11-3|TRBJ2-2|-|TRBD2
CASRGTSGRYTGELFF
TGTGCCAGCCGAGGGACTAGCGGGAGGTACACCGGGGAGCTGTTTTTT
>TRBV30|TRBJ2-7|few|TRBD2
CAWYLSGREYEQYF
TGTGCCTGGTACCTTAGCGGGAGAGAGTACGAGCAGTACTTC
>TRBV4-2|TRBJ2-7|-|-
CASSQDRAVSSYEQYF
TGTGCCAGCAGCCAAGATCGGGCAGTGAGCTCCTACGAGCAGTACTTC
>TRBV15|TRBJ2-6|-|-
CATSSVIGANVLTF
TGTGCCACCAGCAGCGTGATTGGGGCCAACGTCCTGACTTTC
>TRBV24-1|TRBJ2-3|-|TRBD2
CATSDTTSRTRSTDTQYF
TGTGCCACCAGTGATACCACATCTCGGACTAGATCCACAGATACGCAGTATTTT
>TRBV12-3/TRBV12-4|TRBJ2-5|many|TRBD2
CASSSSGKETQYF
TGTGCCAGCAGCTCTAGCGGGAAGGAGACCCAGTACTTC
>TRBV10-3|TRBJ2-2|few|-
CATKGRGVANTGELFF
TGTGCCACAAAGGGGCGCGGGGTCGCGAACACCGGGGAGCTGTTTTTT
>TRBV3-1|TRBJ2-2|many|-
CASSQAGDNTGELFF
TGTGCCAGCAGCCAAGCAGGGGACAACACCGGGGAGCTGTTTTTT
>TRBV25-1|TRBJ1-6|-|TRBD1
CASRGDRGLALHF
TGTGCCAGCCGTGGGGACAGGGGGCTAGCCCTCCACTTT
>TRBV15|TRBJ1-1|many|-
CATSRVMASEAFF
TGTGCCACCAGCAGAGTTATGGCATCTGAAGCTTTCTTT
>TRBV25-1|TRBJ2-3|-|-
CASSEFLQGDTQYF
TGTGCCAGCAGTGAATTTCTCCAGGGTGATACGCAGTATTTT
>TRBV18|TRBJ2-1|-|TRBD2
CASSPRLADNYNEQFF
TGTGCCAGCTCGCCAAGACTAGCGGACAACTACAATGAGCAGTTCTTC
>TRBV6-1|TRBJ1-1|few|-
CAGRRMNTEAFF
TGTGCCGGCCGACGAATGAACACTGAAGCTTTCTTT
>TRBV20-1|TRBJ1-3|-|-
CSAREAGVGNTIYF
TGCAGTGCTAGAGAAGCAGGGGTTGGAAACACCATATATTTT
>TRBV9|TRBJ1-1|few|-
CASSVGNRGDTEAFF
TGTGCCAGCAGCGTAGGGAATAGGGGGGACACTGAAGCTTTCTTT
>TRBV12-3/TRBV12-4|TRBJ2-2|few|TRBD1
CASRTAQGASGELFF
TGTGCCAGCAGAACCGCACAGGGGGCATCCGGGGAGCTGTTTTTT
>TRBV27|TRBJ2-2|few|-
CASSLYAGNTGELFF
TGTGCCAGCAGTTTATATGCAGGGAACACCGGGGAGCTGTTTTTT